The clone carrying this T cell receptor (beta chain) has ten or more counts. The sample comes from a study of breast tumors, draining lymph nodes, adjacent tissues. TCRdb re-called the multiplex PCR reads with MiXCR, one entry per CDR3 protein. The data contain roughly 130,000 distinct CDR3 sequences, 20% of them singletons. CDR3 length: 15 residues. J was trimmed by 8 bases and V by 3 bases; bases with no gene match: 12. The germline CDR1 and CDR2 sequences are DFQATT and SNEGSKA (reference sequence). Samples came from axillary lymph nodes draining the breast cancer. V usage is TRBV20-1 and J usage is TRBJ1-2; 10 bases fit TRBD1. The sample was axillary lymph node tissue. The TCR was taken from a female donor with breast cancer. Some clones in this sample may be carry-over from other donors' samples. CDR3 region: CSASPGQGYPRGYTF. The CDR3 coding sequence is TGCAGTGCTAGCCCGGGACAGGGGTATCCTCGGGGCTACACCTTC.